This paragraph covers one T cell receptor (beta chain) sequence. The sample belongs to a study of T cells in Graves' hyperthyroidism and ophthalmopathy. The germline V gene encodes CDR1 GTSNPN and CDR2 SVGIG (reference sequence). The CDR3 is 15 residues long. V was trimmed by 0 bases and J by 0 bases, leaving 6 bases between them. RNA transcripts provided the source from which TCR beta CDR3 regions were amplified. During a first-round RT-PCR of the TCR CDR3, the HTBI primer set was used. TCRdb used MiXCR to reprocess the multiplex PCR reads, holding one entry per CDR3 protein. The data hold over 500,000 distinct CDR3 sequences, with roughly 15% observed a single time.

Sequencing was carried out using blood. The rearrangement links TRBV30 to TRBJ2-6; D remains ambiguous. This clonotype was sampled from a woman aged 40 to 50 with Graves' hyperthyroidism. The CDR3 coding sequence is TGTGCCTGGAGTGTCGATAGCTCTGGGGCCAACGTCCTGACTTTC. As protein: CAWSVDSSGANVLTF. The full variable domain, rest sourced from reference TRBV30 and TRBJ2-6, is SQTIHQWPATLVQPVGSPLSLECTVEGTSNPNLYWYRQAAGRGLQLLFYSVGIGQISSEVPQNLSASRPQDRQFILSSKKLLLSDSGFYLCAWSVDSSGANVLTFGAGSRLTVL.